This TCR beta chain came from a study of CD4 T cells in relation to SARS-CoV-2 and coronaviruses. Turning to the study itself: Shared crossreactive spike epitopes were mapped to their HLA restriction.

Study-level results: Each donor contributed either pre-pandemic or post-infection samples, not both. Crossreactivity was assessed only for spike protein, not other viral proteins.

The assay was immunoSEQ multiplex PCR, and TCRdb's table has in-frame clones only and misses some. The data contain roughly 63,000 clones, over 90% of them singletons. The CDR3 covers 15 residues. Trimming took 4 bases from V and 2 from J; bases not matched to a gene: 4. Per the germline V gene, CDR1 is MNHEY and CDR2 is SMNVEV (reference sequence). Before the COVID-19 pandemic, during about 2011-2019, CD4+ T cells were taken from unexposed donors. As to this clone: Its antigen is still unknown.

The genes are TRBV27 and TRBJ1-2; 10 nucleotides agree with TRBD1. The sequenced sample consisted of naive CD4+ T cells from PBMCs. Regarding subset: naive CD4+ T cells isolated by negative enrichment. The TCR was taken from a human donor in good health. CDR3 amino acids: CASSSWTGGNYGYTF. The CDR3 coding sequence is TGTGCCAGCAGTTCCTGGACAGGGGGGAACTATGGCTACACCTTC.